This T cell receptor beta chain comes out of a study of human T cells and chemical hapten exposure. Study overall: Weekly diphenylcyclopropenone doses were given to patients' scalps across the approximately 26-week study. TCR yields differed between samples (mainly from small differences in pooled library volume).

TCRdb re-derived calls from the RACE reads in MiXCR, one entry per CDR3 protein. The sample comprises about 100,000 distinct CDR3 sequences, over 9.5% of which are singletons, and about 2% rests with the top ten. Time point denoted: patch test 1, 2 weeks after DPC sensitization. Documented treatment: therapeutic diphenylcyclopropenone sensitization with weekly scalp DPC. The table lists this clonotype with a few counts. Its antigen is as yet unknown. Germline CDR1 SGHTA, CDR2 FQGNSA. The CDR3 is 15 amino acids. Trimming shortened V by 0 bases and J by 3 bases, and 12 bases separated the two germline ends. Study-wide results and caveats: The study found that DPC sensitization did not change TCRs above 1 in 1000 frequency. There were significantly more large CDR3 similarity clusters among expanded TCRs than among controls.

This receptor was identified in a man aged 35-49 years with alopecia areata. Some clones in this sample may be carry-over from other donors' samples. This sample comprised whole blood, obtained in connection with sensitization to the hapten diphenylcyclopropenone (DPC). The chain couples TRBV7-2 to TRBJ2-7; D is unresolved. Here the CDR3 DNA reads TGTGCCAGCAGCTTAGCAACCGCCTTGAGCTACGAGCAGTACTTC. Protein product: CASSLATALSYEQYF. Supplemented by reference TRBV7-2 and TRBJ2-7, the full variable domain reads GAGVSQSPSNKVTEKGKDVELRCDPISGHTALYWYRQSLGQGLEFLIYFQGNSAPDKSGLPSDRFSAERTGGSVSTLTIQRTQQEDSAVYLCASSLATALSYEQYFGPGTRLTVT.